Each of the 14 T cell receptor beta chains below was sequenced from the same sample in a study of CD8 T cells in ankylosing spondylitis (dated by TCRdb to the late 2010s). The paper as a whole reports these results and caveats: A TCR beta motif of about 8 highly homologous amino acid variants appeared characteristic of blood from ankylosing spondylitis patients.

No antigens are known for them. Library prep was done by 5' RACE. The run used an Illumina HiSeq 2500. TCRdb took the public reads, trimmed them with fastp at Q25, ran MiXCR for clone calling and kept in-frame beta chains. CDR3 protein sequences are deduplicated, and each keeps its most common genes and DNA. The sample yields 350,000 to 450,000 distinct CDR3 sequences; 20% to 30% were counted once. 0.89% of the sample belongs to the ten largest clones. What was sequenced was blood, either unsorted or a sorted T cell fraction (not recorded which). These receptor sequences come from a male donor with ankylosing spondylitis.

V and J are TRBV5-5 and TRBJ1-3; D gene ambiguous. The germline V gene encodes CDR1 SGHKS and CDR2 YYEKEE (reference sequence). With 4 bases removed from V and 3 bases from J, the gap between germline ends came to 14 bases. The CDR3 runs to 15 residues. The CDR3 reads CASSPRGGLGNTIYF. The DNA of the CDR3 is TGTGCCAGCAGCCCCCGAGGAGGACTTGGAAACACCATATATTTT.

Here the CDR3 reads CASSSIAGSEQFF. In DNA form, the CDR3 reads TGTGCCAGTAGTTCCATAGCGGGAAGTGAGCAGTTCTTC. The rearrangement joins TRBV19 to TRBJ2-1, with TRBD2 matching 8 bases. Germline CDR1 is LNHDA and CDR2 is SQIVND (reference sequence). The CDR3 is made up of 13 amino acids. V lost 5 bases, J lost 9 bases, and 6 bases stayed unmatched. Complete variable domain (other parts from reference TRBV19 and TRBJ2-1): DGGITQSPKYLFRKEGQNVTLSCEQNLNHDAMYWYRQDPGQGLRLIYYSQIVNDFQKGDIAEGYSVSREKKESFPLTVTSAQKNPTAFYLCASSSIAGSEQFFGPGTRLTVL.

The V gene is TRBV5-1, the J gene TRBJ2-2; the D is unclear. The CDR3 totals 14 residues. V lost 1 base and J 7 bases, leaving 11 bases between the germline ends. CDR1 and CDR2 (germline): SGHRS, YFSETQ. CDR3 protein: CASSLSNMGGELFF. Written as DNA, the CDR3 is TGCGCCAGCAGCTTGTCCAATATGGGCGGGGAGCTGTTTTTT.

The table lists this clonotype with a count of one. V and J are TRBV14 and TRBJ2-5, with a tentative D call TRBD2 (6 bases). Germline CDR1 reads SGHDN; CDR2 reads FVKESK. With 1 base removed from V and 2 bases from J, the gap between germline ends came to 17 bases. The length of the CDR3 is 17 residues. CDR3 sequence reads: CASSQGRASEPQETQYF. CDR3 nucleotides: TGTGCCAGCAGCCAAGGGCGGGCTAGCGAGCCACAAGAGACCCAGTACTTC.

This sequence joins TRBV14 and TRBJ2-1; D uncertain. This CDR3 spans 16 amino acids. Germline V gene data show CDR1 as SGHDN and CDR2 as FVKESK. Trimming removed 2 bases at V and 6 bases at J, with 17 bases between. The CDR3 nucleotides are TGTGCCAGCAGCCAAAGTTTGGGCTTTACTCGCAATGAGCAGTTCTTC. It codes for CASSQSLGFTRNEQFF.

This clonotype was observed a handful of times. This chain connects TRBV18 to TRBJ2-5, with D tentatively TRBD1 (5 bases). The germline V gene encodes CDR1 KGHSH and CDR2 LQKENI. There are 12 residues in the CDR3. Deletions cut 4 bases from V and 8 bases from J, with 11 bases between. The CDR3 loop is CASSLWQGTQYF. CDR3 in DNA: TGTGCCAGCTCACTCTGGCAGGGAACCCAGTACTTC.

This clonotype showed up many times. This sequence joins TRBV29-1 and TRBJ1-2; 8 nucleotides line up with TRBD1. V lost 2 bases, J lost 8 bases, and 4 bases stayed unmatched. The germline gives CDR1 SQVTM, CDR2 ANQGSEA. The length of the CDR3 is 12 residues. The CDR3 here is CSVERTGSGYTF. The DNA of the CDR3 is TGCAGCGTTGAAAGGACAGGGTCCGGCTACACCTTC.

V gene TRBV11-3 combines with J gene TRBJ2-5; D gene uncertain. CDR1 and CDR2 (germline): SGHNT, YENEEA. This CDR3 is built from 14 residues. With 4 bases removed from V and 5 bases from J, the gap between germline ends came to 14 bases. The CDR3 spells CASSSRVGSETQYF. As DNA, the CDR3 is TGTGCCAGCAGCTCGAGAGTAGGATCGGAGACCCAGTACTTC.

This clonotype was found a few times. V and J are TRBV20-1 and TRBJ1-2, with D possibly being TRBD1 (5 bases). Trimming took 2 bases from V and 7 from J, leaving 14 bases between them. The length of the CDR3 is 13 residues. CDR1 and CDR2 from the germline V gene are DFQATT and SNEGSKA (reference sequence). This CDR3 reads CSARFGPGGGYTF. CDR3 nucleotide sequence: TGCAGTGCTAGATTCGGACCCGGGGGTGGCTACACCTTC.

Note on this clonotype: At one of its ends the junction is not consistent with the germline gene, which may arise from a read error. The V call is TRBV7-2, the J call TRBJ1-1, with D unclear. Germline CDR1 reads SGHTA; CDR2 reads FQGNSA. This CDR3 comprises 13 residues. In DNA form, the CDR3 reads TGTGCCAGCAGCCTAGCCCTGGGCACTGAAGCTTTCTTT. Protein sequence: CASSLALGTEAFF.

The chain recombines TRBV6-1 with TRBJ2-7; 7 bases line up with TRBD1. This CDR3 spans 14 amino acids. The germline V gene has CDR1 MNHNS and CDR2 SASEGT. The trim removed 9 bases at V and 2 bases at J, leaving 10 bases unmatched. The CDR3 loop is CASFRDSPTYEQYV. The CDR3 DNA reads as TGTGCCAGTTTCCGGGACAGTCCTACCTACGAGCAGTACGTC.

The chain carries TRBV30 and TRBJ2-5; 9 bases are shared with TRBD2. CDR3 length: 17 amino acids. Germline V gene sequence: CDR1 GTSNPN, CDR2 SVGIG (reference sequence). V lost 0 bases, J lost 5 bases, and 13 bases stayed unmatched. In DNA form, the CDR3 reads TGTGCCTGGAGTGTACGGGCCAATAGCGGGAGAGAGGAGACCCAGTACTTC. Protein sequence: CAWSVRANSGREETQYF.

On this clonotype itself: One junction end does not reproduce the germline sequence, and a read error may be involved. This chain uses TRBV20-1 with TRBJ2-7, with a weak D call TRBD2 (6 bases). CDR3 length equals 16 residues. Germline-derived CDR1 and CDR2 are DFQATT and SNEGSKA (reference sequence). CDR3 bases: TGCTGTGCTAGAGCCCAACGGGGGACGGGAACCTACGAGCAGTACTTC. It codes for CCARAQRGTGTYEQYF.

DNA for the CDR3: TGCAGTGCTAGTCAGTATCGGGATGAGCAGTTCTTC. Translated: CSASQYRDEQFF. The chain carries TRBV20-1 and TRBJ2-1; the D is unclear. The ends were cut back, 3 bases at V and 8 bases at J, with 11 bases in the middle. Germline CDR1 is DFQATT and CDR2 is SNEGSKA (reference sequence). The CDR3 loop spans 12 amino acids.